The 8 T cell receptor beta chains below all came from one sample that was sequenced in a study of long-term antiretroviral therapy in people with HIV. Sequencing used immunoSEQ v3.0 at survey level. The table came from immunoSEQ multiplex PCR; TCRdb's copy has only in-frame clones and leaves some out. Of 19,000 or so clones detected, about 80% appear once; the ten largest clones hold roughly 8.6%. Sequencing was performed on unsorted PBMCs, taken 0.3 years before starting antiretroviral therapy. The receptors derive from a man between 45 and 60 years old with HIV.

The chain joins TRBV30 to TRBJ2-1; 12 bases agree with TRBD2. V lost 2 bases to trimming and J lost 8 bases; unmatched junction nucleotides: 7. From germline, CDR1 is GTSNPN and CDR2 SVGIG (reference sequence). CDR3 length: 15 amino acids. CDR3: CAWSLTSGRRHEQFF. Here the CDR3 DNA reads TGTGCCTGGAGTTTAACTAGCGGGAGGAGACATGAGCAGTTCTTC.

This clone was recorded only once. This rearrangement joins TRBV15 to TRBJ2-7; D remains unclear. Germline V gives CDR1 LNHNV, CDR2 YYDKDF (reference sequence). Between the trimmed V and J ends, which lost 0 bases and 5 bases, there was a span of 5 bases. CDR3 length: 12 amino acids. The CDR3 DNA reads TGTGCCACCAGCAGAGATACGCACGAGCAGTACTTC. This codes for CATSRDTHEQYF.

This clone appeared a single time. CDR3: CASSTLAGASYNEQFF. CDR3 nucleotide sequence: TGTGCCAGCAGCACCTTAGCGGGAGCCTCCTACAATGAGCAGTTCTTC. V is TRBV11-2 and J is TRBJ2-1, with 9 bases fitting TRBD2. The CDR3 length is 16 residues. Trimming cost V 5 bases and J 0 bases; bases outside gene matches: 5. Per germline, CDR1 SGHAT and CDR2 FQNNGV. Full variable domain (outside the CDR3, taken from reference TRBV11-2 and TRBJ2-1): EAGVAQSPRYKIIEKRQSVAFWCNPISGHATLYWYQQILGQGPKLLIQFQNNGVVDDSQLPKDRFSAERLKGVDSTLKIQPAKLEDSAVYLCASSTLAGASYNEQFFGPGTRLTVL.

The gene calls are TRBV6-5 and TRBJ2-1; 8 positions match TRBD1. The ends lost 6 bases at V and 13 bases at J; junction bases unmatched: 11. Germline CDR1 MNHEY, CDR2 SVGAGI. The length of the CDR3 is 13 residues. In nucleotides, the CDR3 is TGTGCCAGCAGGCGGTCCGGGACAGGAGACCAGTTCTTC. Amino acid sequence: CASRRSGTGDQFF.

V usage is TRBV13 and J usage is TRBJ2-7; D is unclear. The CDR3 totals 14 residues. CDR1 PRHDT and CDR2 FYEKMQ come from the germline V gene (reference sequence). The ends were cut back, 0 bases at V and 4 bases at J, with 10 bases in the middle. The CDR3 DNA follows: TGTGCCAGCAGCTTAGGAGAATTGCGTTACGAGCAGTACTTC. Translation gives CASSLGELRYEQYF.

The chain links TRBV6-5 to TRBJ1-2; the D gene is possibly TRBD1 (5 bases). V was shortened by 2 bases and J by 6 bases, with 19 bases between the two germline ends. Per the germline V gene, CDR1 is MNHEY and CDR2 is SVGAGI. CDR3 size: 16 residues. CDR3 residues: CASSYGTDSILHGYTF. The CDR3 bases are TGTGCCAGCAGTTACGGGACGGATTCTATTTTGCATGGCTACACCTTC.

V gene TRBV19 combines with J gene TRBJ2-7; D uncertain. V was trimmed by 3 bases and J by 1 base, leaving 10 bases between them. The germline V gene encodes CDR1 LNHDA and CDR2 SQIVND (reference sequence). The CDR3 contains 14 residues. CDR3: CASSMTARSYEQYF. The CDR3 DNA reads TGTGCCAGTAGTATGACGGCACGGTCCTACGAGCAGTACTTC.

This clone is categorized as large. The gene calls are TRBV9 and TRBJ1-1, with no clear D. Germline assignment: CDR1 SGDLS and CDR2 YYNGEE. The CDR3 is 14 amino acids. Trimming removed 5 bases at V and 4 bases at J, with 15 bases between. The CDR3 bases are TGTGCCAGCAGTGAGGGAACCTGGGGCACTGAAGCTTTCTTT. It encodes CASSEGTWGTEAFF.